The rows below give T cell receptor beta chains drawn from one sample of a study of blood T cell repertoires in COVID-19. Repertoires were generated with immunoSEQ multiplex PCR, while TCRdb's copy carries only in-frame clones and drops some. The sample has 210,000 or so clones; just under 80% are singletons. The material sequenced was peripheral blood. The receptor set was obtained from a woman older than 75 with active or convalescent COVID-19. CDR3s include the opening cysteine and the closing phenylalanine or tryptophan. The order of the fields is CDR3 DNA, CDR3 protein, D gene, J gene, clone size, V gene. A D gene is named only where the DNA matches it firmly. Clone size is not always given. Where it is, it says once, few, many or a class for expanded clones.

TGTGCCAGTAGTGGCGGGGGGACGAACACTGAAGCTTTCTTT | CASSGGGTNTEAFF | NA | TRBJ1-1 | NA | TRBV19
TGTGCCAGCAGCGGGAGGCAGCATGGAAACACCATATATTTT | CASSGRQHGNTIYF | NA | TRBJ1-3 | NA | TRBV4-2
TGTGCCAGGTCGTCCCAGGGGCTAGCCTATAATTCACCCCTCCACTTT | CARSSQGLAYNSPLHF | NA | TRBJ1-6 | few | TRBV5-6
TGCGCCAGCAGCCAGGGGACAGGAGTAAATTCACCCCTCCACTTT | CASSQGTGVNSPLHF | TRBD1 | TRBJ1-6 | NA | TRBV4-3
TGCGCCAGCAGCTTGGGGCCGACTAACTATGGCTACACCTTC | CASSLGPTNYGYTF | NA | TRBJ1-2 | NA | TRBV5-1
TGTGCCAGCAGTAGCGTGGGGACAGGGTACTACGAGCAGTACTTC | CASSSVGTGYYEQYF | TRBD1 | TRBJ2-7 | once | TRBV6-5
TGCAGCGTTATCCGGGAGGCCAATCAGCCCCAGCATTTT | CSVIREANQPQHF | NA | TRBJ1-5 | NA | TRBV29-1
TGTGCCAGCAGTGAATTTGGAGGGACGAATCAGCCCCAGCATTTT | CASSEFGGTNQPQHF | NA | TRBJ1-5 | few | TRBV6-1
TGTGCCAGCAGCTTGGCCGGGACAGGGGTAACAGATACGCAGTATTTT | CASSLAGTGVTDTQYF | TRBD1 | TRBJ2-3 | few | TRBV5-5
TGTGCCAGTAGTATGGGACTGAGGAACACTGAAGCTTTCTTT | CASSMGLRNTEAFF | NA | TRBJ1-1 | NA | TRBV19
TGTGCCAGCAGCGGCTACAATGAGCAGTTCTTC | CASSGYNEQFF | NA | TRBJ2-1 | NA | TRBV2
TGTGCCAGCAGTTTAGGCAACAGGGCTTCACCCCTCCACTTT | CASSLGNRASPLHF | NA | TRBJ1-6 | NA | TRBV27
TGTGCCATCGGGGCGGGCGGGGTCACCTCGGAGACCCAGTACTTC | CAIGAGGVTSETQYF | NA | TRBJ2-5 | NA | TRBV10-3